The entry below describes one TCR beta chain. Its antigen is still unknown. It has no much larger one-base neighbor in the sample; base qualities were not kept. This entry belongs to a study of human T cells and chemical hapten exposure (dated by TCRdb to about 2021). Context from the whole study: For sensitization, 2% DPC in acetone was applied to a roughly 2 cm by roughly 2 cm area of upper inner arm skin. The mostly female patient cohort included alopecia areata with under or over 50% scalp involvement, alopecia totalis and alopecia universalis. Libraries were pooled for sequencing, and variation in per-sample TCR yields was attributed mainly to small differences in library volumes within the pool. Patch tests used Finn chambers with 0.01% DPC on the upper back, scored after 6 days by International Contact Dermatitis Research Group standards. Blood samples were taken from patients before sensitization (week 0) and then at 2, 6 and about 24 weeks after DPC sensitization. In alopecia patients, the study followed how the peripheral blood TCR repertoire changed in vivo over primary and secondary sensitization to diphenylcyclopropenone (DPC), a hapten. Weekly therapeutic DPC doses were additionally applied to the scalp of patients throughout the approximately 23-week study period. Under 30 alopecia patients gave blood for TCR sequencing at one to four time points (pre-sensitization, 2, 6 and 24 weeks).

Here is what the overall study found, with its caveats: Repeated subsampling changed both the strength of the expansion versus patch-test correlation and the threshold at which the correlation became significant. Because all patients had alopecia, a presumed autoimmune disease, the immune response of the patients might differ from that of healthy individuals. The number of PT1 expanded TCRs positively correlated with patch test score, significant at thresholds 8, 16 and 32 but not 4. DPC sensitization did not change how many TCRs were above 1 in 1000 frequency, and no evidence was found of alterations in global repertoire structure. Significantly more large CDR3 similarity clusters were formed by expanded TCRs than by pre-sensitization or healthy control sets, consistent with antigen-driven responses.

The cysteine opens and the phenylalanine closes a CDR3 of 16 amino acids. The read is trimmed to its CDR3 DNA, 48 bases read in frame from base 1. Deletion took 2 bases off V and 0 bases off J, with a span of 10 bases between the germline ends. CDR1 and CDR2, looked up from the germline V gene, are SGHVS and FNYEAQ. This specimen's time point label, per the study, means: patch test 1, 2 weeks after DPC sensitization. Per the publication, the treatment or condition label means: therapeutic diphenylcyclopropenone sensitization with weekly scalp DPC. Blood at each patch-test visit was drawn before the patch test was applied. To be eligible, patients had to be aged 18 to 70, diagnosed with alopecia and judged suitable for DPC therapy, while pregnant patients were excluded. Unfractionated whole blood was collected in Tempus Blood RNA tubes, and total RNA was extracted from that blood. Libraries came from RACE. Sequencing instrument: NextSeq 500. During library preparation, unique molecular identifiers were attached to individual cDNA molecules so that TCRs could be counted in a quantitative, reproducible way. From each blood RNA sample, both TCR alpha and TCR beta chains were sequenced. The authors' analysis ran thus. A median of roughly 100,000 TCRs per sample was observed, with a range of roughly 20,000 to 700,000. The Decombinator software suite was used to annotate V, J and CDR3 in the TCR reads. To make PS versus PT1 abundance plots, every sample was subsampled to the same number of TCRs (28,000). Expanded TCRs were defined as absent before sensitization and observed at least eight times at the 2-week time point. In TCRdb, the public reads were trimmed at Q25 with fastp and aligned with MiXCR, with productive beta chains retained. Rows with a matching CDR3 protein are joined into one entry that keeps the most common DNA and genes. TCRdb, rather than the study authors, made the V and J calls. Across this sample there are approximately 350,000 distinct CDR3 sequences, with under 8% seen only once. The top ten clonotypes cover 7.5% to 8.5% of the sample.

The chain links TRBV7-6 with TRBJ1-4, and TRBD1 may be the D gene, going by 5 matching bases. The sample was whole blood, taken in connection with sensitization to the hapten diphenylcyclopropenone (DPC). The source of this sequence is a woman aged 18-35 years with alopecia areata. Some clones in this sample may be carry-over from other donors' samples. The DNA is TGTGCCAGCAGCTTATCTAGGGACCCAACTAATGAAAAACTGTTTTTT. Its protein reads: CASSLSRDPTNEKLFF.